These 23 T cell receptor beta chains came from one sample sequenced in a study of response to subunit inactivated influenza vaccine. From the RT-PCR reads, TCRdb called clonotypes with MiXCR, one entry per CDR3 protein. The sample includes over 300,000 distinct CDR3 sequences, just over 20% seen only once; the top ten take 10%. Sequenced here: PBMCs from blood, sampled about 20 months after vaccination. These receptors came from a man between 50 and 75 years old who received an inactivated influenza vaccine.

In nucleotides, the CDR3 is TGTGCCATCAAGAGGGAACAGAACTACGAGCAGTACTTC. Translated: CAIKREQNYEQYF. The rearrangement joins TRBV10-3 to TRBJ2-7; D perhaps matches TRBD2 (5 bases). Germline-derived CDR1 and CDR2 are ENHRY and SYGVKD. This CDR3 has 13 amino acids. V lost 7 bases and J 3 bases, leaving 13 bases between the germline ends.

About this clonotype itself: Just one base apart from a much larger clone, this may be a read error. The J gene is TRBJ1-5, the V gene TRBV12-3 or TRBV12-4; D is undetermined. The CDR3 is made up of 14 amino acids. The CDR3 protein is CASSFDMGGQLQHF. DNA for the CDR3: TGTGCCAGCAGCTTCGACATGGGAGGGCAGCTCCAGCATTTT.

This chain joins TRBV6-5 and TRBJ2-1, with 8 nucleotides matching TRBD1. CDR1 MNHEY and CDR2 SVGAGI come from the germline V gene. The CDR3 runs to 15 residues. V shed 2 bases, J shed 6 bases, and the junction held 6 bases outside the gene matches. The CDR3 region has the DNA TGTGCCAGCAGTTACATCAGGGGGCGTCCCAATGAGCAGTTCTTC. It is translated as CASSYIRGRPNEQFF.

This chain links TRBV10-2 with TRBJ1-2; D not certain. This CDR3 has 12 residues. CDR1 and CDR2 (germline): WSHSY, SAAADI. Trimming cost V 4 bases and J 4 bases, with 7 bases left between them. The CDR3 nucleotides are TGCGCCAGCAGTGGACTAGGCTATGGCTACACCTTC. It specifies CASSGLGYGYTF.

J is TRBJ2-1 and V is TRBV9, with 15 bases lining up with TRBD2. V was pared by 4 bases and J by 8 bases, with 4 bases of the junction left unmatched. The CDR3 extends over 15 amino acids. Per the germline V gene, CDR1 is SGDLS and CDR2 is YYNGEE. The CDR3 loop reads CASSYRTSGRDEQFF. CDR3 nucleotides: TGTGCCAGCAGCTACAGGACTAGCGGGAGGGATGAGCAGTTCTTC.

This clonotype was found many times. The chain links TRBV4-2 to TRBJ1-6; D remains unclear. Germline V gene lookup returns CDR1 LGHNA and CDR2 YNFKEQ. This CDR3 has 20 amino acids. V gave up 0 bases and J gave up 0 bases, with 18 bases separating them. The CDR3 DNA is TGTGCCAGCAGCCAAGACGGGGTTAAAGGAGGATACTCCTATAATTCACCCCTCCACTTT. This codes for CASSQDGVKGGYSYNSPLHF.

The chain combines TRBV4-2 with TRBJ2-3; D possibly matches TRBD1 or TRBD2 (7 bases each). The V and J ends lost 0 bases and 3 bases respectively, with 13 bases between them. The CDR3 totals 16 residues. The germline V gene has CDR1 LGHNA and CDR2 YNFKEQ. This CDR3 is CASSQDGRGRTDTQYF. The DNA of the CDR3 is TGTGCCAGCAGCCAAGATGGGAGGGGGCGGACAGATACGCAGTATTTT.

Only a few counts were recorded for this clonotype. The chain recombines TRBV2 with TRBJ1-2; D call uncertain. The CDR3 sequence is 14 residues long. V dropped 2 bases and J dropped 1 base, with 8 bases sitting between them. Germline lookup yields CDR1 SNHLY and CDR2 FYNNEI. The CDR3 sequence is CASSENGLNYGYTF. CDR3 in DNA: TGTGCCAGCAGTGAAAATGGTCTTAACTATGGCTACACCTTC.

The gene calls are TRBV28 and TRBJ2-1; 8 nucleotides align to TRBD2. Trimming took 7 bases from V and 7 from J; bases not matched to a gene: 15. Germline V gene sequence: CDR1 MDHEN, CDR2 SYDVKM. CDR3 size: 16 residues. The CDR3 DNA sequence: TGTGCCAGCAATCTCGGCGGGAGGAGGGTGGGGAATGAGCAGTTCTTC. This sequence encodes CASNLGGRRVGNEQFF.

V is TRBV12-3 or TRBV12-4 and J is TRBJ1-5, with D unclear. V lost 5 bases and J 1 base, leaving 15 bases between the germline ends. The CDR3 is 16 amino acids. The CDR3 nucleotides are TGTGCCAGCAGTCCGCAGACGGTAGAAAGCAATCAGCCCCAGCATTTT. Protein: CASSPQTVESNQPQHF.

The chain recombines TRBV20-1 with TRBJ2-5; 7 positions agree with TRBD2. V shed 2 bases and J 5 bases; nucleotides not matched to a gene: 23. This CDR3 is built from 19 residues. Germline lookup yields CDR1 DFQATT and CDR2 SNEGSKA (reference sequence). The CDR3 sequence is CSARPGGREKPSHRETQYF. CDR3 nucleotides: TGCAGTGCTAGACCCGGGGGGAGAGAGAAACCCTCCCACCGGGAGACCCAGTACTTC.

This clonotype was observed a handful of times. The V call is TRBV14, the J call TRBJ1-3; D gene uncertain. Germline assignment: CDR1 SGHDN and CDR2 FVKESK. This CDR3 is 17 amino acids long. With 1 base removed from V and 5 bases from J, the gap between germline ends came to 18 bases. The CDR3 DNA is TGTGCCAGCAGCCAAGGCTCTATAGAAGGGAGCAGAAACACCATATATTTT. It specifies CASSQGSIEGSRNTIYF.

As concerns this clonotype: Because it lacks the conserved phenylalanine or tryptophan at the end, this CDR3 is likely a read error. The chain is built from TRBV5-1 and TRBJ2-7; D gene ambiguous. The germline gives CDR1 SGHRS, CDR2 YFSETQ. The CDR3 consists of 12 residues. V lost 4 bases, J lost 3 bases, and 8 bases lay in between. CDR3 sequence reads: CASSPNFYEQYY. DNA for the CDR3: TGCGCCAGCAGCCCGAATTTCTACGAGCAGTACTAC.

The chain is built from TRBV6-4 and TRBJ2-1, with TRBD2 matching over 11 bases. Germline V gene sequence: CDR1 MRHNA, CDR2 SNTAGT. This CDR3 is 16 amino acids long. V dropped 2 bases and J dropped 4; count of bases not matched to a gene: 4. CDR3 sequence: CASSDRASGRYNEQFF. DNA of the CDR3: TGTGCCAGCAGTGACAGGGCTAGCGGGAGGTACAATGAGCAGTTCTTC.

This clonotype was counted between two and nine times. This chain uses TRBV29-1 with TRBJ2-5; no reliable D call. The germline CDR1 and CDR2 sequences are SQVTM and ANQGSEA. The CDR3 runs 13 residues. V lost 6 bases and J 3 bases, leaving 14 bases between the germline ends. CDR3 amino acids: CSVAIGDKETQYF. The CDR3 DNA is TGCAGCGTGGCCATAGGCGACAAAGAGACCCAGTACTTC.

The V and J genes are TRBV27 and TRBJ2-1, with 11 bases lining up with TRBD2. The CDR3 spans 16 residues. Unmatched junction bases numbered 5, after V lost 4 bases and J lost 3 bases. Germline V gives CDR1 MNHEY, CDR2 SMNVEV (reference sequence). CDR3 protein: CASSSLAGAFYNEQFF. The CDR3 DNA reads as TGTGCCAGCAGTTCACTAGCGGGGGCCTTCTACAATGAGCAGTTCTTC.

Ten or more counts support this clonotype. The chain carries TRBV12-3 or TRBV12-4 and TRBJ1-4, with 11 bases aligning to TRBD1. CDR3 length equals 15 residues. J lost 6 bases, V lost 3 bases, and 3 bases had no gene match. This chain's CDR3 is CASSLRTGGDEKLFF. The CDR3 DNA sequence: TGTGCCAGCAGTTTGAGGACAGGGGGCGATGAAAAACTGTTTTTT.

This clonotype was detected only a few times. The chain joins TRBV6-1 to TRBJ1-4; D is undetermined. Trimming took 6 bases from V and 0 from J, leaving 11 bases between them. The CDR3 consists of 15 residues. Germline lookup yields CDR1 MNHNS and CDR2 SASEGT. Written as DNA, the CDR3 is TGTGCCAGCAGCTCCGCGGGTGCAACTAATGAAAAACTGTTTTTT. Its protein product is CASSSAGATNEKLFF.

V is TRBV6-5 and J is TRBJ2-7; 10 positions match TRBD2. In germline, CDR1 is MNHEY, CDR2 SVGAGI. J lost 7 bases, V lost 2 bases, and 5 bases had no gene match. CDR3 length: 14 amino acids. The CDR3 sequence is CASSYGGLASEQYF. DNA for the CDR3: TGTGCCAGCAGTTACGGGGGACTAGCGAGTGAGCAGTACTTC.

This clonotype was found a few times. This rearrangement joins TRBV11-2 to TRBJ2-1, with D unresolved. The V end was cut by 4 bases, the J end by 4 bases, with 17 bases between. The CDR3 has 16 residues. Germline lookup yields CDR1 SGHAT and CDR2 FQNNGV. CDR3 region: CASSSLKGSRYNEQFF. As DNA, the CDR3 is TGTGCCAGCAGCTCCCTCAAAGGGTCTAGGTACAATGAGCAGTTCTTC.

This clonotype was detected a few times. The rearrangement joins TRBV6-2 or TRBV6-3 to TRBJ2-2, with D possibly matching TRBD2 (6 bases). Germline V gene lookup returns CDR1 MNHEY and CDR2 SVGEGT. The length of the CDR3 is 15 residues. V lost 6 bases and J 1 base, leaving 12 bases between the germline ends. The CDR3 loop is CASRFSGGNTGELFF. The CDR3, as DNA: TGTGCCAGCAGATTTAGCGGCGGGAACACCGGGGAGCTGTTTTTT.

CDR3 sequence: CASSSLSPPLHF. CDR3 DNA sequence: TGTGCCAGCAGCTCGCTATCCCCACCCCTCCACTTT. V usage is TRBV11-2 and J usage is TRBJ1-6, with D unclear. Germline V gene sequence: CDR1 SGHAT, CDR2 FQNNGV. The CDR3 is 12 amino acids. Trimming cost V 4 bases and J 11 bases, with 9 bases left between them.

The chain has TRBV12-3 or TRBV12-4 and TRBJ2-3; possible D gene TRBD2, 6 bases. V was clipped by 5 bases and J by 4 bases, with 16 bases between them. The CDR3 covers 15 residues. The CDR3: CASSRGLHRADTQYF. The CDR3 DNA is TGTGCCAGCAGTCGGGGACTCCACAGAGCAGATACGCAGTATTTT.